The rows below give T cell receptor beta chains drawn from one sample of a study of vaccination and CD4 T cells after COVID-19. MiXCR, run by TCRdb on the PCR reads, gives a single entry per CDR3 protein. The repertoire holds around 14,000 distinct CDR3 sequences, with over 65% as singletons. Sequenced here: CD4+ T cells from blood, sampled after SARS-CoV-2 vaccination. Every receptor here comes from a human donor who had recovered from COVID-19. Both conserved end residues are part of each CDR3. A D gene is named only where the DNA matches it firmly. Clone size is not always given. Where it is, it says once, few, many or a class for expanded clones.

D gene	V gene	J gene	clone size	CDR3 DNA	CDR3 protein
.	TRBV27	TRBJ2-5	few	TGTGCCAGCAGTTTTAGAGGGGGAGGCCAAGAGACCCAGTACTTC	CASSFRGGGQETQYF
.	TRBV19	TRBJ2-5	.	TGTGCCAGTAGTAATGGATACGGGGTGGGGGAGACCCAGTACTTC	CASSNGYGVGETQYF
TRBD1	TRBV20-1	TRBJ2-2	.	TGCAGTGCTAGACGGCTTAAGCAGGACCTTACAGTGATCCGGGACAGAGACACCGGGGAGCTGTTTTTT	CSARRLKQDLTVIRDRDTGELFF
TRBD1	TRBV18	TRBJ1-5	.	TGTGCCAGCTCACCACCGGGCAGGGGGTTGAGTCAGCCCCAGCATTTT	CASSPPGRGLSQPQHF
.	TRBV20-1	TRBJ2-5	.	TGCAGTGCTAGAGATTTCACCTCGGGGATCAAACTAGGGGAGACCCAGTACTTC	CSARDFTSGIKLGETQYF
TRBD2	TRBV7-6	TRBJ2-7	.	TGTGCCAGCAGCCTCATGACTAGCGGGAGTTCCTCCTACGAGCAGTACTTC	CASSLMTSGSSSYEQYF
TRBD1	TRBV2	TRBJ2-5	.	TGTGCCAGCAGCAGGGACAGGGGGGTACGAGAGACCCAGTACTTC	CASSRDRGVRETQYF
.	TRBV20-1	TRBJ2-2	few	TGCAGTGCTAGAGGACCCAACACCGGGGAGCTGTTTTTT	CSARGPNTGELFF
.	TRBV2	TRBJ1-6	.	TGTGCCAGCAGGTCGCAGGGGTTGGATTCACCCCTCCACTTT	CASRSQGLDSPLHF
TRBD2	TRBV15	TRBJ2-3	few	TGTGCCACCAGCAGTGTAGCGGGAATTCGCTCAGATACGCAGTATTTT	CATSSVAGIRSDTQYF
.	TRBV6-1	TRBJ2-5	.	TGTGCCAGCAGCCCCCGTGTAGAGACCCAGTACTTC	CASSPRVETQYF
.	TRBV28	TRBJ1-5	.	TGTGCCAGCCTAGTACAGGGCAATCAGCCCCAGCATTTT	CASLVQGNQPQHF
.	TRBV19	TRBJ1-5	.	TGTGCCAGTAGTATTAGCCAGGATCAGCCCCAGCATTTT	CASSISQDQPQHF
.	TRBV11-1	TRBJ2-3	.	TGTGCCAGCAGCTCCCACCTTTTTTCCACAGAGGGGGATACGCAGTATTTT	CASSSHLFSTEGDTQYF
.	TRBV27	TRBJ1-2	few	TGTGCCAGCAGCCGTCGAAGACAGGACGGCTACACCTTC	CASSRRRQDGYTF
TRBD1	TRBV6-1	TRBJ2-7	few	TGTGCCAGCAGTACCCCGGGACAGACTCCCTACGAGCAGTACTTC	CASSTPGQTPYEQYF
TRBD1	TRBV11-2	TRBJ1-6	.	TGTGCCAGCAGCATTACAGGGGAGTCACCCCTCCACTTT	CASSITGESPLHF
TRBD2	TRBV7-2	TRBJ2-7	.	TGTGCCAGCAGCGCCCACCGGACTAGCGGGAAGACCTACGAGCAGTACTTC	CASSAHRTSGKTYEQYF
TRBD1	TRBV11-2	TRBJ1-2	.	TGTGCCAGCAGCCGCAGGGGGGGGCATGGCTACACCTTC	CASSRRGGHGYTF